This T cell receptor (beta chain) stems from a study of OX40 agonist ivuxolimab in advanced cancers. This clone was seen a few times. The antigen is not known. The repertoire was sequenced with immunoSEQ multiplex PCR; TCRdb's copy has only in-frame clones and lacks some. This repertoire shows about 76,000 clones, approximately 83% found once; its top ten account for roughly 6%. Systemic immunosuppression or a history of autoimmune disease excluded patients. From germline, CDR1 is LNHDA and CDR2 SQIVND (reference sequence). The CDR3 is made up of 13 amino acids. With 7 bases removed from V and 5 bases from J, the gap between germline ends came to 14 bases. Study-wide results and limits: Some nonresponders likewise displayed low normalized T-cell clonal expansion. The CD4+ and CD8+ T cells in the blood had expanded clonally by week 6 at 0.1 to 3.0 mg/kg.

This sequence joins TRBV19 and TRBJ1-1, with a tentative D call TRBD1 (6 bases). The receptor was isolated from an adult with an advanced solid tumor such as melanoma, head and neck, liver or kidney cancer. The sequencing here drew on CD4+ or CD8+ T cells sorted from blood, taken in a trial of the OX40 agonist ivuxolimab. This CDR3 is CASKEDRRTEAFF. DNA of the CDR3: TGTGCCAGTAAGGAGGACAGAAGAACTGAAGCTTTCTTT.